These 28 T cell receptor beta chains originate from one sample sequenced in a study of T cells after yellow fever vaccination. TCRdb re-called the 5' RACE reads with MiXCR, one entry per CDR3 protein. The table lists 400,000 to 450,000 distinct CDR3 sequences, approximately 19% of them singletons, with 15% to 20% in the top ten. The sample here was PBMCs, taken before the yellow fever booster vaccination. These receptors were collected from a man aged 18-30 years who received the YFV17D yellow fever vaccine.

The V call is TRBV5-1, the J call TRBJ1-4; weak D call: TRBD1 (5 bases). CDR3 size: 15 residues. The V gene's germline CDR1 is SGHRS and CDR2 YFSETQ. V gave up 0 bases and J gave up 8 bases, with 14 bases separating them. CDR3 sequence: CASSLVPGAHEKLFF. The CDR3 coding sequence is TGCGCCAGCAGCTTGGTCCCCGGGGCTCACGAAAAACTGTTTTTT.

The table lists this clonotype with a few counts. The V and J genes are TRBV12-3 or TRBV12-4 and TRBJ2-1, with D perhaps matching TRBD2 (6 bases). V was clipped by 7 bases and J by 1 base, with 14 bases between them. The CDR3 has 15 residues. CDR3 amino acids: CASILRGMSYNEQFF. As DNA, the CDR3 is TGTGCCAGCATCCTGCGGGGTATGTCCTACAATGAGCAGTTCTTC.

Notes on this clonotype: A single base separates this from a much larger clone, so it may be a read error. The rearrangement uses TRBV5-1 and TRBJ2-3, with a tentative D call TRBD2 (5 bases). The CDR3 loop spans 13 amino acids. The V gene lost 3 bases and the J gene lost 6 bases, with 11 bases spanning the gap. Germline V gene lookup returns CDR1 SGHRS and CDR2 YFSETQ. The CDR3 is CASSSRSSDTQYF. The CDR3 DNA sequence: TGCGCCAGCAGCTCCAGGTCTAGCGATACGCAGTATTTT.

This clonotype came up a few times. The chain links TRBV29-1 to TRBJ1-1; possible D gene TRBD1, 5 bases. The germline CDR1 and CDR2 sequences are SQVTM and ANQGSEA. The CDR3 runs 13 residues. The V end lost 4 bases, the J end lost 4 bases, and 13 bases lay between the germline ends. Written as DNA, the CDR3 is TGCAGCGTTGCGGGACGCATGGGCACTGAAGCTTTCTTT. Amino acid sequence: CSVAGRMGTEAFF.

Only a few counts were recorded for this clonotype. The chain links TRBV4-1 to TRBJ2-5, with 9 bases that match TRBD1. Germline lookup yields CDR1 MGHRA and CDR2 YSYEKL. The trim removed 4 bases at V and 5 bases at J, leaving 8 bases unmatched. This CDR3 has 15 amino acids. The DNA of the CDR3 is TGCGCCAGCAGCCTTGGGACAGGGCGGTGGGAGACCCAGTACTTC. This codes for CASSLGTGRWETQYF.

The chain combines TRBV20-1 with TRBJ2-3; 13 bases fit TRBD2. The trim removed 0 bases at V and 1 base at J, leaving 4 bases unmatched. Germline V gives CDR1 DFQATT, CDR2 SNEGSKA (reference sequence). The CDR3 totals 17 residues. The CDR3: CSARDAGTSGGTDTQYF. CDR3 bases: TGCAGTGCTAGAGATGCCGGGACTAGCGGGGGCACAGATACGCAGTATTTT.

This chain joins TRBV27 and TRBJ2-5; D not certain. Deletions cut 3 bases from V and 5 bases from J, with 13 bases between. CDR3 length: 14 amino acids. The germline gives CDR1 MNHEY, CDR2 SMNVEV (reference sequence). The DNA of the CDR3 is TGTGCCAGCAGTTTCAGGCGTGGCAGGGAGACCCAGTACTTC. Translation gives CASSFRRGRETQYF.

The rearrangement uses TRBV18 and TRBJ2-3; D tentatively reads TRBD1 or TRBD2 (5 bases each). The CDR3 consists of 15 residues. Trimming pared 0 bases from V and 2 bases from J, leaving 9 bases between. Germline loops: CDR1 KGHSH, CDR2 LQKENI. The CDR3 reads CASSPPGPTTDTQYF. The CDR3 DNA follows: TGTGCCAGCTCACCACCGGGACCAACCACAGATACGCAGTATTTT.

This clonotype was observed a handful of times. J is TRBJ2-2 and V is TRBV7-2, with unresolved D. The CDR3 loop spans 16 amino acids. Deletions cut 5 bases from V and 0 bases from J, with 13 bases between. Germline CDR1 is SGHTA and CDR2 is FQGNSA. The CDR3 nucleotides read TGTGCCAGCAGCCCAACCCTTTTAACGAACACCGGGGAGCTGTTTTTT. Residues: CASSPTLLTNTGELFF.

J is TRBJ2-2 and V is TRBV5-1; tentative D call: TRBD2 (5 bases). The CDR3 spans 15 residues. With 1 base removed from V and 2 bases from J, the gap between germline ends came to 9 bases. Germline V lookup: CDR1 SGHRS, CDR2 YFSETQ. The CDR3 here is CASSLIRGNTGELFF. The DNA for the CDR3 is TGCGCCAGCAGCTTGATCCGGGGTAACACCGGGGAGCTGTTTTTT.

In its sample, this clonotype was seen a few times. The rearrangement links TRBV20-1 to TRBJ2-4; 11 bases fit TRBD2. V lost 6 bases, J lost 8 bases, and 9 bases stayed unmatched. Germline CDR1 DFQATT, CDR2 SNEGSKA (reference sequence). This CDR3 contains 14 residues. The CDR3 DNA is TGCAGTGCCTATAGCGGGGGGGCCGGGGACATTCAGTACTTC. Protein product: CSAYSGGAGDIQYF.

This clonotype was counted only a few times. This chain uses TRBV7-9 with TRBJ1-1; TRBD1 might be the D (6 bases). V lost 5 bases and J 11 bases, leaving 21 bases between the germline ends. Germline values: CDR1 SEHNR, CDR2 FQNEAQ (reference sequence). The CDR3 is 14 residues long. CDR3 bases: TGTGCCAGCAGCACGAGTGAATTGTGGGGGCAGGCTTTCTTT. This sequence encodes CASSTSELWGQAFF. The full variable domain, rest sourced from reference TRBV7-9 and TRBJ1-1, is DTGVSQNPRHKITKRGQNVTFRCDPISEHNRLYWYRQTLGQGPEFLTYFQNEAQLEKSRLLSDRFSAERPKGSFSTLEIQRTEQGDSAMYLCASSTSELWGQAFFGQGTRLTVV.

This clonotype was counted between two and nine times. The DNA of the CDR3 is TGTGCCAGCAGCTTCCCTAGCGGGGGGACAGATACGCAGTATTTT. It specifies CASSFPSGGTDTQYF. This chain connects TRBV11-1 to TRBJ2-3, with 11 bases that match TRBD2. The CDR3 loop spans 15 amino acids. The germline V gene encodes CDR1 SGHAT and CDR2 FQDESV (reference sequence). J was trimmed by 3 bases and V by 3 bases; bases with no gene match: 2.

This clonotype was seen ten or more times. V is TRBV7-2 and J is TRBJ2-5; 8 bases are shared with TRBD2. The CDR3 runs 13 residues. CDR1 SGHTA and CDR2 FQGNSA come from the germline V gene. V lost 5 bases to trimming and J lost 5 bases; unmatched junction nucleotides: 4. The CDR3 loop is CASSPRLAETQYF. The CDR3 bases are TGTGCCAGCAGCCCCAGACTAGCGGAGACCCAGTACTTC.

The V gene is TRBV28, the J gene TRBJ2-5; D not certain. V was trimmed by 8 bases and J by 1 base, leaving 11 bases between them. The CDR3 loop spans 13 amino acids. Germline CDR1 and CDR2: MDHEN and SYDVKM. The CDR3 region is CASGRTVQETQYF. The CDR3 DNA sequence: TGTGCCAGCGGACGTACCGTCCAAGAGACCCAGTACTTC. The full variable domain, rest sourced from reference TRBV28 and TRBJ2-5, is DVKVTQSSRYLVKRTGEKVFLECVQDMDHENMFWYRQDPGLGLRLIYFSYDVKMKEKGDIPEGYSVSREKKERFSLILESASTNQTSMYLCASGRTVQETQYFGPGTRLLVL.

This clonotype was detected a few times. V and J are TRBV10-3 and TRBJ1-1; D is ambiguous. The CDR3 has 14 residues. Per germline, CDR1 ENHRY and CDR2 SYGVKD. The V gene lost 0 bases and the J gene lost 5 bases, with 10 bases spanning the gap. The CDR3 DNA reads as TGTGCCATCAGTGAGTCCTCATTGGGTACTGAAGCTTTCTTT. Residues: CAISESSLGTEAFF.

This sequence joins TRBV18 and TRBJ2-7, with D hard to call. Germline-derived CDR1 and CDR2 are KGHSH and LQKENI. The CDR3 covers 12 residues. V was cut by 2 bases and J by 3 bases, with 5 bases left in between. The CDR3 is CASSPGDYEQYF. Here the CDR3 DNA reads TGTGCCAGCTCACCAGGAGACTACGAGCAGTACTTC.

This clonotype has a count of ten or more. This chain links TRBV7-2 with TRBJ1-1, with 7 bases lining up with TRBD1. The CDR3 has 16 residues. Looked up from germline, CDR1 is SGHTA and CDR2 is FQGNSA. V was clipped by 0 bases and J by 4 bases; unmatched bases: 8. The CDR3 is CASSLASAGGFTEAFF. The CDR3 coding sequence is TGTGCCAGCAGCTTAGCGTCGGCAGGGGGGTTCACTGAAGCTTTCTTT.

This sequence joins TRBV6-2 or TRBV6-3 and TRBJ1-2; D remains unclear. This CDR3 is built from 14 residues. V lost 5 bases to trimming and J lost 3 bases, with 13 bases between them. Germline assignment: CDR1 MNHEY and CDR2 SVGEGT. CDR3 protein: CASSLGEWDYGYTF. The CDR3 DNA follows: TGTGCCAGCAGTCTCGGGGAGTGGGACTATGGCTACACCTTC.

J is TRBJ1-1 and V is TRBV12-3 or TRBV12-4, with D unresolved. The CDR3 has 14 residues. Between the trimmed V and J ends, which lost 3 bases and 8 bases, there was a span of 16 bases. This chain's CDR3 is CASSFVRLYGEAFF. In DNA, the CDR3 is TGTGCCAGCAGTTTCGTACGGCTCTACGGAGAAGCTTTCTTT.

The chain joins TRBV3-1 to TRBJ1-2; D is possibly TRBD1 (6 bases). Between the trimmed V and J ends, which lost 5 bases and 5 bases, there was a span of 9 bases. Looked up from germline, CDR1 is LGHDT and CDR2 is YNNKEL (reference sequence). This CDR3 is 12 amino acids long. The CDR3 spells CASSTRGYGYTF. The DNA for the CDR3 is TGTGCCAGCAGCACAAGGGGGTATGGCTACACCTTC. Complete variable domain (other parts from reference TRBV3-1 and TRBJ1-2): DTAVSQTPKYLVTQMGNDKSIKCEQNLGHDTMYWYKQDSKKFLKIMFSYNNKELIINETVPNRFSPKSPDKAHLNLHINSLELGDSAVYFCASSTRGYGYTFGSGTRLTVV.

This CDR3 is CASSPFSGLAGGHNEQFF. As DNA, the CDR3 is TGTGCCAGCTCACCATTCTCGGGACTAGCGGGGGGCCACAATGAGCAGTTCTTC. The chain is built from TRBV18 and TRBJ2-1, with 15 bases identical to TRBD2. CDR3 length: 18 amino acids. Trimming at V came to 2 bases and at J to 5 bases, leaving 7 bases not matched to a gene. Germline CDR1 and CDR2: KGHSH and LQKENI.

J is TRBJ2-5 and V is TRBV11-2; TRBD1 aligns across 9 bases. The CDR3 length is 16 residues. Germline loops: CDR1 SGHAT, CDR2 FQNNGV. With 7 bases clipped from V and 6 bases from J, the junction kept 15 bases outside the gene matches. The CDR3 DNA sequence: TGTGCCAGCACCCCCTTCCGGGACAGGGTGATCAAGACCCAGTACTTC. It specifies CASTPFRDRVIKTQYF.

The chain is built from TRBV12-5 and TRBJ2-6; D might be TRBD1 (6 bases). Trimming left V 7 bases short and J 2 bases short, with 15 bases between. Looked up from germline, CDR1 is LGHNT and CDR2 is FRNRAP. CDR3 length equals 16 residues. CDR3 sequence (DNA): TGTGCTAGTGCTCCGACAGGTGGGGCTGGGGCCAACGTCCTGACTTTC. Amino acid sequence: CASAPTGGAGANVLTF. The full variable domain, with the rest looked up from reference TRBV12-5 and TRBJ2-6, is DARVTQTPRHKVTEMGQEVTMRCQPILGHNTVFWYRQTMMQGLELLAYFRNRAPLDDSGMPKDRFSAEMPDATLATLKIQPSEPRDSAVYFCASAPTGGAGANVLTFGAGSRLTVL.

The V gene is TRBV6-2 or TRBV6-3, the J gene TRBJ2-3; D remains ambiguous. Germline values: CDR1 MNHEY, CDR2 SVGEGT. Trimming stripped 0 bases from V and 6 bases from J, with 13 bases between. The CDR3 has 15 residues. As DNA, the CDR3 is TGTGCCAGCAGTTACTCGGCTCGAGCCTTCGATACGCAGTATTTT. Translating it yields CASSYSARAFDTQYF.

The chain is built from TRBV4-3 and TRBJ2-1; D not resolved. CDR3 length equals 14 residues. V shed 0 bases and J shed 8 bases, with 11 bases lying between them. CDR1 LGHNA and CDR2 YSLEER come from the germline V gene. CDR3 residues: CASSQDPVLDEQFF. In DNA form, the CDR3 reads TGCGCCAGCAGCCAAGATCCGGTGTTGGATGAGCAGTTCTTC.

This clonotype has more than one count but fewer than ten. This sequence joins TRBV5-1 and TRBJ2-5; D not resolved. V was pared by 0 bases and J by 5 bases, with 14 bases between. Germline V gene sequence: CDR1 SGHRS, CDR2 YFSETQ. This CDR3 region has 15 residues. CDR3 sequence: CASSLGTAGGETQYF. CDR3 DNA sequence: TGCGCCAGCAGCTTGGGGACGGCCGGTGGGGAGACCCAGTACTTC.

This clonotype was counted only a few times. This chain uses TRBV12-3 or TRBV12-4 with TRBJ2-7; 7 nucleotides align to TRBD2. The CDR3 consists of 10 residues. Trimming took 8 bases from V and 6 from J; bases not matched to a gene: 1. CDR3 loop: CASRGSEQYF. In DNA, the CDR3 is TGTGCCAGCCGCGGGAGCGAGCAGTACTTC.